The entry below gives a single T cell receptor beta chain sequence along with its context. This sample was included in a study of blood T cells in healthy people across ages. Sample-barcoded 5' priming and a J-beta primer mix drove a second PCR of roughly 6 to 12 cycles. A minimum of 2.5 million CDR3-containing paired-end reads was obtained for each sample. A single record per CDR3 protein comes from TCRdb applying MiXCR to the 5' RACE reads. Of about 970,000 distinct CDR3 sequences detected, approximately 50% appear once; the ten largest clones hold 20% to 25%. CDR1 is SGHTA and CDR2 is FQGNSA in the germline V gene. Trimming pared 6 bases from V and 7 bases from J, leaving 14 bases between. This CDR3 comprises 13 residues.

The sample consisted of blood. The chain links TRBV7-2 to TRBJ2-3; maybe TRBD1 (5 bases). The clonotype originates from an older woman in good health. CDR3 region: CASSLKGSHTQYF. CDR3 sequence (DNA): TGTGCCAGCAGTCTTAAGGGGTCGCATACGCAGTATTTT. Combining the CDR3 with reference TRBV7-2 and TRBJ2-3 gives the whole variable domain GAGVSQSPSNKVTEKGKDVELRCDPISGHTALYWYRQSLGQGLEFLIYFQGNSAPDKSGLPSDRFSAERTGGSVSTLTIQRTQQEDSAVYLCASSLKGSHTQYFGPGTRLTVL.